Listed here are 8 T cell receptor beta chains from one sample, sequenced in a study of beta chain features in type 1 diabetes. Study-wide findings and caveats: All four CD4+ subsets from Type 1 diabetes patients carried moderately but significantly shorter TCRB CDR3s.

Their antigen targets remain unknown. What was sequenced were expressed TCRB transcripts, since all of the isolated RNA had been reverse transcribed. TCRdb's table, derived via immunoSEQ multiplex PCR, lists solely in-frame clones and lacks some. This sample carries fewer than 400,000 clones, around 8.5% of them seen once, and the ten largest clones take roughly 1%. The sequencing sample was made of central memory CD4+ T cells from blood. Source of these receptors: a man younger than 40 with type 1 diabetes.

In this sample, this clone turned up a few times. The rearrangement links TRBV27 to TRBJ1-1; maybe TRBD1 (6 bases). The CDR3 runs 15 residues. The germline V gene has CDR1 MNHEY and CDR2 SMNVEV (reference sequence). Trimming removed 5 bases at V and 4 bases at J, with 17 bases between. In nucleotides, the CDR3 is TGTGCCAGCAGTGCCAACAGGGCAGGGAGCACTGAAGCTTTCTTT. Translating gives CASSANRAGSTEAFF.

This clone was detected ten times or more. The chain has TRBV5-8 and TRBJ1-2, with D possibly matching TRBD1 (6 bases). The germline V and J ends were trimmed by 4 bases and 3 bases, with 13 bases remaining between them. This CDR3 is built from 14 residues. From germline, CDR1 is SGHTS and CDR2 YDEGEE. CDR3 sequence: CASSSRGVDYGYTF. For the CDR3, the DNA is TGTGCCAGCAGCAGCAGGGGTGTCGACTATGGCTACACCTTC.

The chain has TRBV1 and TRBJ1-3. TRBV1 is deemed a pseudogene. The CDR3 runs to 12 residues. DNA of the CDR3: TGCACCAGCAGCCAAGATATTAGGTCCATATATTTT. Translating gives CTSSQDIRSIYF.

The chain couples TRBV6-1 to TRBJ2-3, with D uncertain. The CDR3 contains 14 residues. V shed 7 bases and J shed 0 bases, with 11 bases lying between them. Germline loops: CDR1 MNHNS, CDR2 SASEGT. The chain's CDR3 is CASKFTESTDTQYF. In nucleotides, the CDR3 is TGTGCCAGCAAATTCACTGAGAGCACAGATACGCAGTATTTT.

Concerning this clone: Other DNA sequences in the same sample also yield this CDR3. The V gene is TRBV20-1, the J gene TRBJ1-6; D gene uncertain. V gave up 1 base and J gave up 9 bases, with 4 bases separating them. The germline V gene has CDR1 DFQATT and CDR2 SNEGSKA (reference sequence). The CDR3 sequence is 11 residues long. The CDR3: CSARVGSPLHF. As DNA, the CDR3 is TGCAGTGCTAGAGTAGGTTCACCCCTCCACTTT.

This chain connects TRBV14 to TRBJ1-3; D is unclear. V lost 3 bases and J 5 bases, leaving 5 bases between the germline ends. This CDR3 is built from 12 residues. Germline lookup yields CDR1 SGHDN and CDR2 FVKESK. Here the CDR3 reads CASSQTRNTIYF. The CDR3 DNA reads TGTGCCAGCAGCCAGACCAGAAACACCATATATTTT.

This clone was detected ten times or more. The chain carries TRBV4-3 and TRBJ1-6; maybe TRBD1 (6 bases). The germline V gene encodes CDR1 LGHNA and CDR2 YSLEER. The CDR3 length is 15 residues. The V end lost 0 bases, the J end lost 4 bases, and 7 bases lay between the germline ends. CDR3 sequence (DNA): TGCGCCAGCAGCCAAGAAACAGGGTATAATTCACCCCTCCACTTT. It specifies CASSQETGYNSPLHF.

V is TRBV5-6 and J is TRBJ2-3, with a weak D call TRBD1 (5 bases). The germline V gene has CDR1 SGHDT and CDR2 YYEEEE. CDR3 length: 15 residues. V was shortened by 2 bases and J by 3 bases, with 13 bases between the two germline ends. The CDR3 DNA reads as TGTGCCAGCAGCTTCTCAGGGTTGGGGACAGATACGCAGTATTTT. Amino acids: CASSFSGLGTDTQYF. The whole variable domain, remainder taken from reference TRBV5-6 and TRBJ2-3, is DAGVTQSPTHLIKTRGQQVTLRCSPKSGHDTVSWYQQALGQGPQFIFQYYEEEERQRGNFPDRFSGHQFPNYSSELNVNALLLGDSALYLCASSFSGLGTDTQYFGPGTRLTVL.